Presented here are 16 T cell receptor beta chains from one specimen sequenced in a study of T-cell memory formation after mild COVID-19. A single record per CDR3 protein comes from TCRdb applying MiXCR to the 5' RACE reads. The sample has hundreds of thousands of distinct CDR3 sequences, 20% to 30% seen once. Input material: PBMCs or a T cell subset sorted from them (not recorded which). These receptors were collected from an adult woman who had mild COVID-19 (a few samples of this study predate the infection). Cell type and time point are not known.

This clonotype was detected a few times. The chain uses TRBV24-1 and TRBJ2-5, with TRBD2 identical over 7 bases. CDR3 length: 15 amino acids. V lost 3 bases and J lost 5; bases outside the gene matches: 8. The germline V gene encodes CDR1 KGHDR and CDR2 SFDVKD. CDR3 amino acids: CATSDPRRGGETQYF. CDR3 bases: TGTGCCACCAGTGATCCCCGGCGGGGAGGGGAGACCCAGTACTTC.

This clonotype has more than one count but fewer than ten. This chain links TRBV4-3 with TRBJ2-5, with D tentatively TRBD2 (5 bases). V lost 3 bases and J lost 5, with 10 bases in between. The germline CDR1 and CDR2 sequences are LGHNA and YSLEER. This CDR3 spans 13 amino acids. The CDR3 nucleotides are TGCGCCAGCAGCCAGTCTAGAGGGGAGACCCAGTACTTC. Protein: CASSQSRGETQYF.

This rearrangement joins TRBV3-1 to TRBJ2-3; maybe TRBD2 (6 bases). There are 15 residues in the CDR3. Germline assignment: CDR1 LGHDT and CDR2 YNNKEL (reference sequence). V was shortened by 0 bases and J by 6 bases, with 13 bases between the two germline ends. CDR3 amino acids: CASSQDVAARDTQYF. In nucleotides, the CDR3 is TGTGCCAGCAGCCAAGATGTAGCGGCTAGGGATACGCAGTATTTT.

The chain uses TRBV7-2 and TRBJ2-3; D ambiguous. The germline CDR1 and CDR2 sequences are SGHTA and FQGNSA. The V gene lost 4 bases and the J gene lost 2 bases, with 7 bases spanning the gap. CDR3 length: 13 residues. In DNA, the CDR3 is TGTGCCAGCAGCTGGAGCTACACAGATACGCAGTATTTT. Translated, it gives CASSWSYTDTQYF.

The chain recombines TRBV5-1 with TRBJ2-7; 8 positions match TRBD2. The J segment lost 6 bases and the V segment lost 2 bases, leaving 10 bases of the junction unmatched. Germline lookup yields CDR1 SGHRS and CDR2 YFSETQ. CDR3 length: 15 residues. The CDR3 sequence is CASSLVTGGGSEQYF. Written as DNA, the CDR3 is TGCGCCAGCAGCTTAGTGACGGGAGGGGGATCCGAGCAGTACTTC.

The chain couples TRBV6-5 to TRBJ1-3; D is unresolved. Per the germline V gene, CDR1 is MNHEY and CDR2 is SVGAGI. The CDR3 consists of 15 residues. The V and J ends lost 2 bases and 3 bases respectively, with 11 bases between them. The CDR3 is CASSYEAAIGNTIYF. The CDR3 nucleotides read TGTGCCAGCAGTTACGAGGCAGCCATTGGAAACACCATATATTTT.

The J gene is TRBJ2-2, the V gene TRBV12-3 or TRBV12-4; TRBD1 matches at 8 bases. This CDR3 has 15 residues. With 4 bases clipped from V and 4 bases from J, the junction kept 5 bases outside the gene matches. The CDR3 DNA follows: TGTGCCAGCAGTTCCAGAGACAGGGGCACCGGGGAGCTGTTTTTT. Amino acid sequence: CASSSRDRGTGELFF.

The CDR3 here is CASSRTNRGGNQPQHF. Here the CDR3 DNA reads TGTGCCAGCAGCCGAACGAACAGGGGAGGCAATCAGCCCCAGCATTTT. The V gene is TRBV12-3 or TRBV12-4, the J gene TRBJ1-5; TRBD1 matches at 7 bases. This CDR3 region has 16 residues. Unmatched junction bases numbered 10, after V lost 6 bases and J lost 2 bases.

The rearrangement links TRBV24-1 to TRBJ2-1; D not resolved. V shed 2 bases and J shed 5 bases, with 6 bases lying between them. The CDR3 has 13 amino acids. Germline CDR1 is KGHDR and CDR2 is SFDVKD. CDR3 sequence (DNA): TGTGCCACCAGTGATTCACTTAACAATGAGCAGTTCTTC. Translating gives CATSDSLNNEQFF.

The chain carries TRBV5-5 and TRBJ2-1; 9 bases align to TRBD2. The germline V gene encodes CDR1 SGHKS and CDR2 YYEKEE (reference sequence). There are 15 residues in the CDR3. V gave up 2 bases and J gave up 5 bases; unmatched junction bases: 5. CDR3: CASSLGQRGDNEQFF. In DNA, the CDR3 is TGTGCCAGCAGCTTAGGCCAGCGGGGGGACAATGAGCAGTTCTTC.

Points on this clonotype: A read error may produce the germline difference seen at one junction end. CDR3 sequence reads: CASSRTGNAGELFF. CDR3 coding DNA: TGTGCCAGCAGCCGCACGGGGAACGCCGGGGAGCTGTTTTTT. The chain uses TRBV7-9 and TRBJ2-2, with a possible D match to TRBD2 (5 bases). Germline V lookup: CDR1 SEHNR, CDR2 FQNEAQ (reference sequence). The CDR3 spans 14 residues. Variable domain in full (rest from reference TRBV7-9 and TRBJ2-2): DTGVSQNPRHKITKRGQNVTFRCDPISEHNRLYWYRQTLGQGPEFLTYFQNEAQLEKSRLLSDRFSAERPKGSFSTLEIQRTEQGDSAMYLCASSRTGNAGELFFGEGSRLTVL.

The chain uses TRBV15 and TRBJ1-2; 7 positions match TRBD1. There are 13 residues in the CDR3. The V gene's germline CDR1 is LNHNV and CDR2 YYDKDF (reference sequence). Germline trimming cut 4 bases from V and 4 bases from J; bases unmatched to any gene: 3. The CDR3 loop reads CATSKEGAYGYTF. Written as DNA, the CDR3 is TGTGCCACCAGCAAAGAGGGGGCCTATGGCTACACCTTC.

The DNA for the CDR3 is TGTGCCAGCAGCTTAGCGCGCGGGACAGTCCCTTTCTATGGCTACACCTTC. Amino acids: CASSLARGTVPFYGYTF. The V and J genes are TRBV7-9 and TRBJ1-2; 7 nucleotides agree with TRBD1. Looked up from germline, CDR1 is SEHNR and CDR2 is FQNEAQ (reference sequence). Trimming at V came to 0 bases and at J to 4 bases, leaving 11 bases not matched to a gene. The CDR3 has 17 amino acids.

This chain connects TRBV5-4 to TRBJ1-1; TRBD1 agrees at 8 bases. V lost 2 bases to trimming and J lost 4 bases; unmatched junction nucleotides: 7. Germline loops: CDR1 SGHNT, CDR2 YYREEE (reference sequence). This CDR3 has 15 amino acids. CDR3 protein: CASSLWDRFGTEAFF. The DNA for the CDR3 is TGTGCCAGCAGCTTATGGGACAGGTTTGGCACTGAAGCTTTCTTT.

This clonotype was recorded a few times. This rearrangement joins TRBV10-3 to TRBJ1-2; TRBD1 aligns across 8 bases. Unmatched junction bases numbered 8, after V lost 5 bases and J lost 6 bases. Germline values: CDR1 ENHRY, CDR2 SYGVKD. The CDR3 spans 14 residues. The CDR3 nucleotides read TGTGCCATCAGTCGCGGAGCAGGGGGCCATGGCTACACCTTC. It translates to CAISRGAGGHGYTF.

The rearrangement joins TRBV20-1 to TRBJ2-5, with a tentative D call TRBD2 (5 bases). Per germline, CDR1 DFQATT and CDR2 SNEGSKA (reference sequence). V was cut by 2 bases and J by 4 bases, with 14 bases left in between. The CDR3 spans 14 residues. The chain's CDR3 is CSARRAVEGETQYF. As DNA, the CDR3 is TGCAGTGCTAGAAGAGCGGTAGAGGGAGAGACCCAGTACTTC.